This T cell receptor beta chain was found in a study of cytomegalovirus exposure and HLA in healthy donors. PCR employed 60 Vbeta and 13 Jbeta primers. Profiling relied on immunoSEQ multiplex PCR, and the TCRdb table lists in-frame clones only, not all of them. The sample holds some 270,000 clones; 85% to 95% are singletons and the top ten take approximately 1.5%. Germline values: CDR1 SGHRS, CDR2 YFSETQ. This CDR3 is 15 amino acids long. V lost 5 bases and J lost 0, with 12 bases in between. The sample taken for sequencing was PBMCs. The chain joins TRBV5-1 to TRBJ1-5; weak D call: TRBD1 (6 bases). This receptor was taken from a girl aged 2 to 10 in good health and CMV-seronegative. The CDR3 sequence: CASRPDRNSNQPQHF. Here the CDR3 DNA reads TGCGCCAGCAGACCGGACAGAAATAGCAATCAGCCCCAGCATTTT.